The 24 T cell receptor beta chains presented below share a single source sample, sequenced in a study of CD8 T cells in ankylosing spondylitis. Each CDR3 protein gets one entry after TCRdb re-called the 5' RACE reads with MiXCR. The table includes roughly 60,000 distinct CDR3 sequences, approximately 5.7% detected once. Material: synovial fluid, either unsorted or a sorted T cell fraction (not recorded which). Receptor source: a male donor with ankylosing spondylitis.

This clonotype was found many times. The chain carries TRBV6-1 and TRBJ2-7; 9 bases match TRBD2. This CDR3 is built from 13 residues. Germline assignment: CDR1 MNHNS and CDR2 SASEGT. With V trimmed by 6 bases and J by 6 bases, 6 bases remained unmatched. The CDR3 region is CASRTGLASEQYF. CDR3 nucleotides: TGTGCCAGCAGGACGGGACTAGCATCCGAGCAGTACTTC.

The chain links TRBV19 to TRBJ2-1; the match to TRBD2 covers 10 bases. The CDR3 has 16 amino acids. The germline V gene has CDR1 LNHDA and CDR2 SQIVND (reference sequence). After removal of 6 bases from V and 9 bases from J, the junction contained 14 bases not matched to a gene. The chain's CDR3 is CASSKFGASGRGEQFF. CDR3 coding DNA: TGTGCCAGTAGCAAATTCGGGGCTAGCGGGAGAGGTGAGCAGTTCTTC. Complete variable domain (other parts from reference TRBV19 and TRBJ2-1): DGGITQSPKYLFRKEGQNVTLSCEQNLNHDAMYWYRQDPGQGLRLIYYSQIVNDFQKGDIAEGYSVSREKKESFPLTVTSAQKNPTAFYLCASSKFGASGRGEQFFGPGTRLTVL.

This clonotype was counted a few times. The chain couples TRBV12-5 to TRBJ1-4; no clear D. The CDR3 runs 15 residues. V was trimmed by 5 bases and J by 7 bases, leaving 17 bases between them. In germline, CDR1 is LGHNT, CDR2 FRNRAP. The CDR3 region has the DNA TGTGCTAGTGGTCCCGCCGGCAAGCTGGCTGAAAAACTGTTTTTT. It yields the protein CASGPAGKLAEKLFF.

This clonotype was picked up a small number of times. This chain links TRBV11-3 with TRBJ2-1; 8 nucleotides agree with TRBD2. Germline V gene lookup returns CDR1 SGHNT and CDR2 YENEEA. CDR3 length: 16 residues. Losses at the gene ends were 1 base for V and 8 bases for J; bases not matched to a gene: 10. CDR3 sequence reads: CASSLGLAGSSYEQFF. The CDR3, as DNA: TGTGCCAGCAGCTTAGGCCTAGCGGGTTCTTCGTATGAGCAGTTCTTC.

The sample holds many counts of this clonotype. CDR3 region: CASSLTPGTVISYEQYF. CDR3 in DNA: TGTGCCAGCAGCTTAACACCAGGGACAGTAATTTCCTACGAGCAGTACTTC. This sequence joins TRBV7-9 and TRBJ2-7; 7 nucleotides line up with TRBD1. This CDR3 region has 17 residues. The germline V gene encodes CDR1 SEHNR and CDR2 FQNEAQ (reference sequence). V shed 2 bases and J 1 base; nucleotides not matched to a gene: 11.

The J gene is TRBJ1-1, the V gene TRBV11-2; 8 nucleotides match TRBD1. The ends lost 5 bases at V and 4 bases at J; junction bases unmatched: 3. CDR3 length: 13 amino acids. From germline, CDR1 is SGHAT and CDR2 FQNNGV. Here the CDR3 reads CASSTGGSTEAFF. In nucleotides, the CDR3 is TGTGCCAGCAGCACAGGGGGTTCCACTGAAGCTTTCTTT.

The sample holds many counts of this clonotype. The chain has TRBV7-8 and TRBJ1-2, with no clear D. Looked up from germline, CDR1 is SGHVS and CDR2 is FQNEAQ. V was cut by 1 base and J by 8 bases, with 17 bases left in between. CDR3 length equals 15 residues. Here the CDR3 reads CASSLVATDAGGYTF. DNA for the CDR3: TGTGCCAGCAGCTTAGTAGCCACCGATGCCGGCGGCTACACCTTC. Combining the CDR3 with reference TRBV7-8 and TRBJ1-2 gives the whole variable domain GAGVSQSPRYKVAKRGQDVALRCDPISGHVSLFWYQQALGQGPEFLTYFQNEAQLDKSGLPSDRFFAERPEGSVSTLKIQRTQQEDSAVYLCASSLVATDAGGYTFGSGTRLTVV.

There are a few counts of this clonotype. The V and J genes are TRBV30 and TRBJ2-7; D might be TRBD1 (5 bases). Trimming cost V 3 bases and J 2 bases, with 14 bases left between them. This CDR3 comprises 14 residues. CDR1 and CDR2 from the germline V gene are GTSNPN and SVGIG (reference sequence). In nucleotides, the CDR3 is TGTGCCTGGAGCCCCGGCAGGGAACCCTACGAGCAGTACTTC. Amino acid sequence: CAWSPGREPYEQYF. The variable domain in full, completed from reference TRBV30 and TRBJ2-7, reads SQTIHQWPATLVQPVGSPLSLECTVEGTSNPNLYWYRQAAGRGLQLLFYSVGIGQISSEVPQNLSASRPQDRQFILSSKKLLLSDSGFYLCAWSPGREPYEQYFGPGTRLTVT.

This clonotype was seen more than once but under ten times. J is TRBJ1-2 and V is TRBV20-1; perhaps TRBD1 as D (5 bases). CDR1 and CDR2 (germline): DFQATT, SNEGSKA (reference sequence). V dropped 2 bases and J dropped 8 bases, with 18 bases sitting between them. This CDR3 has 14 amino acids. DNA for the CDR3: TGCAGTGCTAGACTATCAGAACGGGGGGGAGGCTACACCTTC. Residues: CSARLSERGGGYTF.

The rearrangement links TRBV7-2 to TRBJ1-5; TRBD1 might be the D (5 bases). Germline CDR1 is SGHTA and CDR2 is FQGNSA. The CDR3 contains 13 residues. With 6 bases removed from V and 9 bases from J, the gap between germline ends came to 15 bases. In DNA form, the CDR3 reads TGTGCCAGCAGTATGGGCACCCAGGGGCCCCAGCATTTT. This sequence encodes CASSMGTQGPQHF.

This clonotype was observed a handful of times. The chain couples TRBV18 to TRBJ2-1; the D call may be TRBD1 or TRBD2 (5 bases each). This CDR3 spans 15 amino acids. Germline CDR1 KGHSH, CDR2 LQKENI. V was pared by 6 bases and J by 2 bases, with 14 bases between. The CDR3 protein is CASSPGTTTYNEQFF. The CDR3 DNA sequence: TGTGCCAGCTCGCCCGGGACGACGACCTACAATGAGCAGTTCTTC.

This clonotype was observed at least ten times. V is TRBV5-1 and J is TRBJ2-5, with TRBD2 matching over 7 bases. Looked up from germline, CDR1 is SGHRS and CDR2 is YFSETQ. This CDR3 region has 12 residues. J was trimmed by 5 bases and V by 7 bases; bases with no gene match: 5. The CDR3 sequence: CASGMREETQYF. CDR3 DNA sequence: TGCGCCAGCGGGATGCGGGAGGAGACCCAGTACTTC.

This clonotype was recorded many times. The chain links TRBV29-1 to TRBJ2-6; no reliable D call. The CDR3 covers 12 residues. Per the germline V gene, CDR1 is SQVTM and CDR2 is ANQGSEA. V was shortened by 6 bases and J by 3 bases, with 6 bases between the two germline ends. In DNA form, the CDR3 reads TGCAGCGTAAGATTTGGGGCCAACGTCCTGACTTTC. It encodes CSVRFGANVLTF.

This clonotype has at least ten counts. The chain employs TRBV5-8 and TRBJ2-2, with D uncertain. This CDR3 is 11 amino acids long. The germline V and J ends were trimmed by 2 bases and 6 bases, with 2 bases remaining between them. Looked up from germline, CDR1 is SGHTS and CDR2 is YDEGEE. The CDR3 nucleotides are TGTGCCAGCAGCTTTCCCGGGGAGCTGTTTTTT. Translating gives CASSFPGELFF.

The chain carries TRBV2 and TRBJ2-2, with no clear D. V was shortened by 6 bases and J by 6 bases, with 20 bases between the two germline ends. The CDR3 contains 16 residues. Germline assignment: CDR1 SNHLY and CDR2 FYNNEI. CDR3 amino acids: CASSPNDLELAGELFF. The CDR3 DNA is TGTGCCAGCAGCCCAAACGACCTAGAGTTAGCCGGGGAGCTGTTTTTT.

CDR3 coding DNA: TGTGCCAGCTCACCAGGACTAGCGGGTAATAGAGCCAAAAACATTCAGTACTTC. Its translation is CASSPGLAGNRAKNIQYF. The rearrangement links TRBV18 to TRBJ2-4, with TRBD2 identical over 11 bases. With 2 bases clipped from V and 0 bases from J, the junction kept 6 bases outside the gene matches. Germline V gene sequence: CDR1 KGHSH, CDR2 LQKENI. The CDR3 has 18 residues.

This clonotype has ten or more counts. The rearrangement uses TRBV28 and TRBJ1-2; tentatively, D is TRBD1 (5 bases). This CDR3 contains 14 residues. The germline CDR1 and CDR2 sequences are MDHEN and SYDVKM. Trimming pared 5 bases from V and 5 bases from J, leaving 15 bases between. The CDR3 sequence: CASSPPGGRYGYTF. CDR3 in DNA: TGTGCCAGCAGTCCCCCGGGGGGGAGGTATGGCTACACCTTC.

By sample fraction, this clonotype is medium-sized. The chain is built from TRBV19 and TRBJ2-7; D is tentatively TRBD1 or TRBD2 (5 bases each). The CDR3 is made up of 14 amino acids. The ends were cut back, 3 bases at V and 2 bases at J, with 11 bases in the middle. Looked up from germline, CDR1 is LNHDA and CDR2 is SQIVND (reference sequence). The CDR3 DNA reads as TGTGCCAGTAGTATCCGGGGCAGACCCTACGAGCAGTACTTC. Its protein product is CASSIRGRPYEQYF.

The gene calls are TRBV23-1 and TRBJ1-1; TRBD1 matches 8 bases. TRBV23-1 is given ORF status, its function remaining uncertain. V lost 9 bases, J lost 8 bases, and 11 bases stayed unmatched. The CDR3 is 13 residues long. The CDR3 sequence is CASNIRGRSEAFF. CDR3 in DNA: TGCGCCAGTAATATCAGGGGGCGATCCGAAGCTTTCTTT.

This clonotype was detected only a few times. V is TRBV7-2 and J is TRBJ2-6; 8 bases are a match to TRBD1. CDR1 and CDR2 from the germline V gene are SGHTA and FQGNSA. V was clipped by 3 bases and J by 0 bases; unmatched bases: 4. CDR3 length: 17 residues. CDR3 DNA: TGTGCCAGCAGCTTGCGGGGACAGGTCTCTGGGGCCAACGTCCTGACTTTC. Amino acid sequence: CASSLRGQVSGANVLTF.

This clonotype was detected many times. CDR3 coding DNA: TGTGCCAGCAGCTTATTCGAGGATTCACCCCTCCACTTT. Protein sequence: CASSLFEDSPLHF. The V gene is TRBV7-6, the J gene TRBJ1-6; D is uncertain. The V end lost 2 bases, the J end lost 8 bases, and 7 bases lay between the germline ends. Per germline, CDR1 SGHVS and CDR2 FNYEAQ. The CDR3 contains 13 residues.

This clonotype showed up many times. This sequence joins TRBV19 and TRBJ2-2; D remains ambiguous. V lost 6 bases to trimming and J lost 2 bases, with 7 bases between them. The CDR3 totals 13 residues. CDR1 and CDR2 from the germline V gene are LNHDA and SQIVND (reference sequence). CDR3 in DNA: TGTGCCAGTAGCCGTCACAACACCGGGGAGCTGTTTTTT. Translation gives CASSRHNTGELFF.

In this sample, this clonotype turned up a few times. The chain recombines TRBV6-5 with TRBJ2-7; D gene unclear. CDR1 and CDR2 (germline): MNHEY, SVGAGI. This CDR3 has 12 amino acids. The V end was cut by 6 bases, the J end by 6 bases, with 12 bases between. The CDR3 nucleotides are TGTGCCAGCAGCTCAGGACCCAGCGAGCAGTACTTC. Amino acids: CASSSGPSEQYF.

This clonotype was recorded at least ten times. This sequence joins TRBV20-1 and TRBJ1-1; D possibly corresponds to TRBD1 (5 bases). This CDR3 has 15 amino acids. Germline values: CDR1 DFQATT, CDR2 SNEGSKA (reference sequence). V was trimmed by 3 bases and J by 6 bases, leaving 20 bases between them. The CDR3 DNA reads TGCAGTGCTAGTGCAGGCGGATCAGGGTACCCTGAAGCTTTCTTT. As protein: CSASAGGSGYPEAFF.